The source of this T cell receptor (beta chain) is a study of human T cells and chemical hapten exposure (dated by TCRdb to the early 2020s). About the study as a whole: For sensitization, 2% DPC in acetone was applied to a roughly 2 cm by roughly 2 cm area of upper inner arm skin. The study tracked peripheral blood TCR repertoire changes in vivo during primary and secondary sensitization to the hapten diphenylcyclopropenone (DPC) in alopecia patients. Patch testing on the upper back used Finn chambers containing 0.01% DPC, with scoring done after 6 days according to International Contact Dermatitis Research Group standards. Patients additionally received weekly therapeutic DPC doses to the scalp throughout the roughly 24-week study period. Blood was sampled from patients pre-sensitization (week 0) and at 2, 6 and about 24 weeks after DPC sensitization. The patient cohort, mostly female, included alopecia areata with under or over 50% scalp involvement, alopecia totalis and alopecia universalis. Libraries were pooled for sequencing, and variation in per-sample TCR yields was attributed mainly to small differences in library volumes within the pool. For TCR sequencing, blood came from about 29 alopecia patients at anywhere from one to four time points (pre-sensitization, 2, 6 and 24 weeks). For every blood RNA sample, sequencing covered both the TCR alpha and TCR beta chains.

The meaning of the sample's time point label: pre-sensitization, week 0. The treatment or condition label, read with the paper, signifies: therapeutic diphenylcyclopropenone sensitization with weekly scalp DPC. Total RNA was extracted from unfractionated whole blood that had been collected in Tempus Blood RNA tubes. Blood at each patch-test visit was drawn before the patch test was applied. Eligible patients were aged 18 to 70, diagnosed with alopecia, deemed suitable for DPC therapy, and excluded if pregnant. Receptor amplification or capture employed RACE. The sample was run on a NextSeq 500. During library preparation, unique molecular identifiers were attached to individual cDNA molecules so that TCRs could be counted quantitatively and reproducibly. As for the original processing: A median of about 89,000 TCRs per sample was observed, with a range of about 23,224 to 750,000. V, J and CDR3 annotation of the TCR reads was carried out using the Decombinator software suite. For the PS versus PT1 abundance plots, all samples were subsampled to the same number of TCRs (28,000). Expanded TCRs were defined as absent before sensitization and observed at least eight times at the 2-week time point. Through fastp at Q25 and MiXCR, TCRdb rebuilt clones from the public reads, retaining in-frame beta chains. Rows with a matching CDR3 protein are joined into one entry that keeps the most common DNA and genes. TCRdb's processing, not the authors' own work, is the source of the V and J calls. The sample records tens of thousands of distinct CDR3 sequences, approximately 12% of which are singletons. Around 1.9% of the sample goes to the ten largest clones.

Beyond this particular receptor, the publication reports: DPC sensitization did not change how many TCRs were above 1 in 1000 frequency, and no evidence was found of alterations in global repertoire structure. A positive correlation was found between the number of PT1 expanded TCRs and patch test score, with significance reached at thresholds 8, 16 and 32 but not 4. Repeated subsampling changed both the strength of the expansion versus patch-test correlation and the threshold at which that correlation became significant. Because every patient had alopecia, a presumed autoimmune disease, the patients' immune response might differ from that of healthy individuals. Expanded TCRs formed significantly more large CDR3 similarity clusters than pre-sensitization or healthy control sets, consistent with antigen-driven responses.

Per the germline V gene, MNHEY is the CDR1 and SVGEGT is the CDR2. V trim: 10 bases; J trim: 5 bases; unmatched bases: 10. The CDR3 numbers 13 residues from cysteine through phenylalanine. The sequence is cut down to CDR3 DNA, 39 bases in frame from base 1. This clonotype was found many times. Its target antigen remains unknown. No per-base quality is available; no much larger clone lies one base away. This clonotype was sampled from a woman aged 40 to 50 with alopecia areata. Some clones in this sample may be carry-over from other donors' samples. The sequences come from whole blood, collected in connection with sensitization to the hapten diphenylcyclopropenone (DPC). The V gene is TRBV6-2 or TRBV6-3 and the J gene is TRBJ1-1; TRBD1 matches 7 bases in the middle. CDR3 region: CATSEGARTEAFF. At the DNA level, the sequence is TGTGCCACCTCTGAGGGGGCGCGAACTGAAGCTTTCTTT.